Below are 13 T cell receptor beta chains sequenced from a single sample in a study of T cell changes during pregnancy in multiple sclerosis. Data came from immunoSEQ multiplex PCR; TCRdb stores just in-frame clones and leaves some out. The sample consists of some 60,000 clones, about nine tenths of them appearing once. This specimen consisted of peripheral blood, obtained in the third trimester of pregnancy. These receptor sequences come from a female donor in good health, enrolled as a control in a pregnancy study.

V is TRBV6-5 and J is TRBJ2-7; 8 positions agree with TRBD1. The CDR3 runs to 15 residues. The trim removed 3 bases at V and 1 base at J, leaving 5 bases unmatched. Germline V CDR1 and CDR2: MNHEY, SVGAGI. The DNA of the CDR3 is TGTGCCAGCAGTTATTCGCAGGGGGCTTCCTACGAGCAGTACTTC. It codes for CASSYSQGASYEQYF.

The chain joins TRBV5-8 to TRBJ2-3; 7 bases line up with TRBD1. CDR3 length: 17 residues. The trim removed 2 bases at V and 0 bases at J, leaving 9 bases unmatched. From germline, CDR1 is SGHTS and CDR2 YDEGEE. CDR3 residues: CASSLHWDSLSTDTQYF. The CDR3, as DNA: TGTGCCAGCAGCTTACACTGGGACAGCTTAAGCACAGATACGCAGTATTTT.

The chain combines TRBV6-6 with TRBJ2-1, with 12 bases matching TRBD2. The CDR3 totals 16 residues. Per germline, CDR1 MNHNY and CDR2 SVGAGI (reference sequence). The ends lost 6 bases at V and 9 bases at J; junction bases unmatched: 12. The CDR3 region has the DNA TGTGCCAGCAGCCCTTCCCTAGCGGGGGGGGACACTGAGCAGTTCTTC. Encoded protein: CASSPSLAGGDTEQFF.

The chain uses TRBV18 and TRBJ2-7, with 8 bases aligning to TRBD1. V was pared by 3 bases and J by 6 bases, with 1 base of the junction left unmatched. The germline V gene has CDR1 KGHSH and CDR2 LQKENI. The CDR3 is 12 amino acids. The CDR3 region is CASSPQGAEQYF. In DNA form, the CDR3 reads TGTGCCAGCTCACCGCAGGGGGCCGAGCAGTACTTC.

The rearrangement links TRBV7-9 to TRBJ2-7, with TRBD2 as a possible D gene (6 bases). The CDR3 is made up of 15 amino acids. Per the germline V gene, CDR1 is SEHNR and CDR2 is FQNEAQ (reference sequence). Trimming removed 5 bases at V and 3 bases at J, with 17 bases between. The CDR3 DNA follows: TGTGCCAGCAGCCTGACGGGACTGACTAACTACGAGCAGTACTTC. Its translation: CASSLTGLTNYEQYF.

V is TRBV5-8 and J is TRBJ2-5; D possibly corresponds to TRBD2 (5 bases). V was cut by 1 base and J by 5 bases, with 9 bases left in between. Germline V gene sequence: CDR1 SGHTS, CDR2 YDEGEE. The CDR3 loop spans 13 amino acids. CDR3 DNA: TGTGCCAGCAGCTTGTGGAGGATGGAGACCCAGTACTTC. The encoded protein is CASSLWRMETQYF.

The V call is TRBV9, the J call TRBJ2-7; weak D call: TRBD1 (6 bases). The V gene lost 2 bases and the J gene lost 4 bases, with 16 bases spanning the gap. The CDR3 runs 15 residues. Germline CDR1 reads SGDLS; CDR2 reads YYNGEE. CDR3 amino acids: CASSVRQGPLYEQYF. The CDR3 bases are TGTGCCAGCAGCGTCCGTCAGGGGCCACTATACGAGCAGTACTTC.

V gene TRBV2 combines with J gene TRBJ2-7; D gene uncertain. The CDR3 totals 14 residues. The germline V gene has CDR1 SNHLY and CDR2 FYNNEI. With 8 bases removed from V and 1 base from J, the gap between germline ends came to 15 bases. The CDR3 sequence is CASSTAISSYEQYF. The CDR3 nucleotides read TGTGCCAGCTCGACTGCGATTTCTTCCTACGAGCAGTACTTC. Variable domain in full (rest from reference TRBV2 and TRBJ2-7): EPEVTQTPSHQVTQMGQEVILRCVPISNHLYFYWYRQILGQKVEFLVSFYNNEISEKSEIFDDQFSVERPDGSNFTLKIRSTKLEDSAMYFCASSTAISSYEQYFGPGTRLTVT.

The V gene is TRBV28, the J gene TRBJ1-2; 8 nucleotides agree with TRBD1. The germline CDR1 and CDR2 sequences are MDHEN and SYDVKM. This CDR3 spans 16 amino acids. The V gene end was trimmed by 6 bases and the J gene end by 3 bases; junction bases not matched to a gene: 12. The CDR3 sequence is CASSGAQGANYYGYTF. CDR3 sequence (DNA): TGTGCCAGCAGCGGGGCTCAGGGGGCGAACTACTATGGCTACACCTTC.

The CDR3 nucleotides read TGCGCCAGCAGCCCGCGGGGAGCGGGGGGGCCGGAGTACAATGAGCAGTTCTTC. Protein product: CASSPRGAGGPEYNEQFF. V usage is TRBV4-3 and J usage is TRBJ2-1, with TRBD2 matching over 10 bases. This CDR3 spans 18 amino acids. V dropped 4 bases and J dropped 4; count of bases not matched to a gene: 13. Germline values: CDR1 LGHNA, CDR2 YSLEER.

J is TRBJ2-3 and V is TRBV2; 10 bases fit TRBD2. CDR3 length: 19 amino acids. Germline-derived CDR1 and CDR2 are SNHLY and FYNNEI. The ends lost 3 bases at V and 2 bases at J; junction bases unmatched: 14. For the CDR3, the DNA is TGTGCCAGCAGTGACACTAGGGCTGGGCTAGCGGGGGTCACAGATACGCAGTATTTT. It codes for CASSDTRAGLAGVTDTQYF.

CDR3 in DNA: TGTGCCAGCAGCAAGCTAGGCCCCTCGGATGAGCAGTTCTTC. Its protein is CASSKLGPSDEQFF. The chain has TRBV6-6 and TRBJ2-1; D remains unclear. The CDR3 spans 14 residues. Germline V CDR1 and CDR2: MNHNY, SVGAGI (reference sequence). V lost 6 bases and J 8 bases, leaving 17 bases between the germline ends.

The CDR3 region is CASSPGTSGSFYNEQFF. Here the CDR3 DNA reads TGTGCCAGCAGCCCGGGGACTAGCGGGAGTTTCTACAATGAGCAGTTCTTC. V gene TRBV13 combines with J gene TRBJ2-1; 14 positions agree with TRBD2. Germline V gene sequence: CDR1 PRHDT, CDR2 FYEKMQ (reference sequence). The CDR3 sequence is 17 residues long. The V segment lost 5 bases and the J segment 3 bases; nucleotides outside the gene matches: 6.